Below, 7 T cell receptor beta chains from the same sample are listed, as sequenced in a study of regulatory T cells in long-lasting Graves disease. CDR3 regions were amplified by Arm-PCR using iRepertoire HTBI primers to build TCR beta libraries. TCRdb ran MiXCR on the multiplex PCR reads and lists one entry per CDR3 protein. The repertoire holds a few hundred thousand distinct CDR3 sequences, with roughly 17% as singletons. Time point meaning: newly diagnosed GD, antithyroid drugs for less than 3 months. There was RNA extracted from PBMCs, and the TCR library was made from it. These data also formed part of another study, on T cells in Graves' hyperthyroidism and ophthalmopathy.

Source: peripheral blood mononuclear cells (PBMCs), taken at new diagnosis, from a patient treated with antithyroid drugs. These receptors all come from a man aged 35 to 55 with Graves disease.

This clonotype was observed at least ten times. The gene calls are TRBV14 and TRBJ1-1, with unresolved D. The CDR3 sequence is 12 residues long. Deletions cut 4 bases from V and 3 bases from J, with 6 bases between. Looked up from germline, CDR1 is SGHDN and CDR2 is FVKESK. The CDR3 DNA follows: TGTGCCAGCAGCCCCCAGTACACTGAAGCTTTCTTT. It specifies CASSPQYTEAFF.

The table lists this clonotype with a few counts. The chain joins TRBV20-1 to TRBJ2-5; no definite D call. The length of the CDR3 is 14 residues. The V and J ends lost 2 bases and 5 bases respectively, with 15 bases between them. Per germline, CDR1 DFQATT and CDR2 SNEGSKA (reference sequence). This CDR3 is CSARKVGLRETQYF. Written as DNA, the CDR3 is TGCAGTGCTAGAAAGGTGGGGTTACGGGAGACCCAGTACTTC.

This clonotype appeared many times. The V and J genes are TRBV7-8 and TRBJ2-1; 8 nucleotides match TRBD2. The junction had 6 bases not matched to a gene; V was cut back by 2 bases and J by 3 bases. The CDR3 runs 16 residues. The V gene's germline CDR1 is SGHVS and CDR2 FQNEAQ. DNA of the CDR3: TGTGCCAGCAGCTTAACAGCGGGGGAGGTCTACAATGAGCAGTTCTTC. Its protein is CASSLTAGEVYNEQFF.

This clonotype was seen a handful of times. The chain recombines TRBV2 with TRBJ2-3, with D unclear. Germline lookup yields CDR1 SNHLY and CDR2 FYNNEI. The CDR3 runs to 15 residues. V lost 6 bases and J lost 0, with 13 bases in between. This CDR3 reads CASRVRFSSTDTQYF. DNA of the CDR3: TGTGCCAGCAGGGTCAGGTTCTCTAGCACAGATACGCAGTATTTT.

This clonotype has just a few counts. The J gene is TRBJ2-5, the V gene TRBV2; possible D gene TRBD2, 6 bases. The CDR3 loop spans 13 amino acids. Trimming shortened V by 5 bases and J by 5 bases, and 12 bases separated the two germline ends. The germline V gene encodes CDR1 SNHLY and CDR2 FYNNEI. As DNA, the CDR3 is TGTGCCAGCAGTATTGGGGGGAGCGAGACCCAGTACTTC. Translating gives CASSIGGSETQYF.

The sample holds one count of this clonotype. CDR3 region: CASSPLLAGGPLHTQYF. CDR3 DNA sequence: TGTGCCAGCAGCCCTTTATTAGCGGGGGGGCCTTTGCATACGCAGTATTTT. V and J are TRBV7-8 and TRBJ2-3; TRBD2 matches 11 bases. This CDR3 spans 17 amino acids. Per the germline V gene, CDR1 is SGHVS and CDR2 is FQNEAQ. J gave up 7 bases and V 5 bases, and 14 bases lay outside the gene matches.

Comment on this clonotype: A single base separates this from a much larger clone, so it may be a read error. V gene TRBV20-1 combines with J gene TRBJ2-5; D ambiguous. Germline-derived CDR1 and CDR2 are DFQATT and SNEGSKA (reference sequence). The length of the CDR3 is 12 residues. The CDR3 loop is CSVRRGGETQYF. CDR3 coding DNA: TGCAGTGTTAGAAGAGGTGGGGAGACCCAGTACTTC.